This T cell receptor (beta chain) was captured by sequencing in a study of cytomegalovirus exposure and HLA in healthy donors. PCR used 60 Vbeta primers and 13 Jbeta primers. The table came from immunoSEQ multiplex PCR; TCRdb's copy has only in-frame clones and leaves some out. This sample carries under 200,000 clones, 84% of them seen once, and the ten largest clones take approximately 2.9%. Study-level results: Apparent HLA restriction characterized most CMV-associated TCR beta chains in a later analysis. Earlier analysis looked at TCR beta V segments, and most were productive about 90% or about 30% of the time. Later work found that TCR association rates differed between HLA loci; DRB1 had the most and HLA-C the fewest.

With regard to this clone: Its matching antigen is unknown.

The clonotype was recovered from a woman in her 50s in good health and CMV-seropositive. The sequenced sample was PBMCs.

The CDR3 region is CASSPRTANTEAFF. In DNA, the CDR3 is TGCGCCAGCAGCCCGCGGACAGCGAACACTGAAGCTTTCTTT. The chain is built from TRBV4-1 and TRBJ1-1; possibly TRBD1 for D (6 bases). The CDR3 is 14 amino acids. Germline V gene lookup returns CDR1 MGHRA and CDR2 YSYEKL. Trimming pared 4 bases from V and 1 base from J, leaving 10 bases between.